This entry is about one TCR beta chain. The sequenced template was RNA, covering the TCR beta CDR3 region. A first-round RT-PCR used HTBI primers, followed by a second-round multiplex PCR. MiXCR, applied by TCRdb to the multiplex PCR reads, yields one record per CDR3 protein. The data contain around 600,000 distinct CDR3 sequences, about 40% of them singletons. The sample belongs to a study of Graves' ophthalmopathy and Graves' hyperthyroidism. The origin of this receptor is an adult man with Graves' ophthalmopathy. Sequencing was carried out using peripheral blood.

DNA of the CDR3: TGTGCCATCAGTGACTCAGGATATGGCTACACCTTC. It translates to CAISDSGYGYTF. The J gene is TRBJ1-2, the V gene TRBV10-3; no clear D gene. The germline gives CDR1 ENHRY, CDR2 SYGVKD. Trimming shortened V by 3 bases and J by 5 bases, and 7 bases separated the two germline ends. This CDR3 is built from 12 residues.